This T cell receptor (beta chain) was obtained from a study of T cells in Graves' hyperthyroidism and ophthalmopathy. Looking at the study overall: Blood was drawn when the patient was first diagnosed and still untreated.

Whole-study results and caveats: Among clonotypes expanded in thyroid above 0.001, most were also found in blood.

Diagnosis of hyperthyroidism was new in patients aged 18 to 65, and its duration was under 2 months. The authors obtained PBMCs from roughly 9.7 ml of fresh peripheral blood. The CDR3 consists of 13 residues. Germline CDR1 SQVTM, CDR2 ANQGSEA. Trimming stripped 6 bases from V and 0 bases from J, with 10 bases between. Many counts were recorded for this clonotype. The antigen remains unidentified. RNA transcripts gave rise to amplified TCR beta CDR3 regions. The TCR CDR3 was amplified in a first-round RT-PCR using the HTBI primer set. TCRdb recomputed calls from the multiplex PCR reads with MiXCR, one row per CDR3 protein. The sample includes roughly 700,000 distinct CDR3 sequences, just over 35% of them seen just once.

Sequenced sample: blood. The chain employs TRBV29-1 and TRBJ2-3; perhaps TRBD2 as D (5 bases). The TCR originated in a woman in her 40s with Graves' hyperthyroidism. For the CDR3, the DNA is TGCAGCGTCAGAGCGGAAAGCACAGATACGCAGTATTTT. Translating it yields CSVRAESTDTQYF.